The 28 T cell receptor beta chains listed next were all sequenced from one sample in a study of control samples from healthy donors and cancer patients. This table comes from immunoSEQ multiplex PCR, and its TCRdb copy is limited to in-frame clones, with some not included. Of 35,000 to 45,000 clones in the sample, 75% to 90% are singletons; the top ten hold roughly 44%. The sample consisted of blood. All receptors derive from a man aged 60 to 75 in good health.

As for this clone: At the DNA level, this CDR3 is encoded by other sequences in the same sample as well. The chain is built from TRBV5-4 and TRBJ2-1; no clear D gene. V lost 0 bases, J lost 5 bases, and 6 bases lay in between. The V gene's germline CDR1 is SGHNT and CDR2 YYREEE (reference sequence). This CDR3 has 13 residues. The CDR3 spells CASSLDGHNEQFF. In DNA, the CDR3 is TGTGCCAGCAGCTTGGACGGACACAATGAGCAGTTCTTC. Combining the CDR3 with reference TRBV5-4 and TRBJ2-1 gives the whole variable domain ETGVTQSPTHLIKTRGQQVTLRCSSQSGHNTVSWYQQALGQGPQFIFQYYREEENGRGNFPPRFSGLQFPNYSSELNVNALELDDSALYLCASSLDGHNEQFFGPGTRLTVL.

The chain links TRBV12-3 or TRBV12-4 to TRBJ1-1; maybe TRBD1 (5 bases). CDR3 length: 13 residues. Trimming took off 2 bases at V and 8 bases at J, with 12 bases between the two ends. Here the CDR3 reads CASSLIQTAEAFF. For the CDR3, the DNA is TGTGCCAGCAGTTTAATTCAGACAGCCGAAGCTTTCTTT.

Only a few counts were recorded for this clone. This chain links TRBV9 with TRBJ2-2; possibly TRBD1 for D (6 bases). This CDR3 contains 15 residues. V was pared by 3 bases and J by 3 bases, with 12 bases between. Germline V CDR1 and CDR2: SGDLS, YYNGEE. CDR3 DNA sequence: TGTGCCAGCAGCGCCGTAGACAGGTACACCGGGGAGCTGTTTTTT. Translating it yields CASSAVDRYTGELFF. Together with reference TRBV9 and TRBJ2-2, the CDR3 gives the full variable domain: DSGVTQTPKHLITATGQRVTLRCSPRSGDLSVYWYQQSLDQGLQFLIQYYNGEERAKGNILERFSAQQFPDLHSELNLSSLELGDSALYFCASSAVDRYTGELFFGEGSRLTVL.

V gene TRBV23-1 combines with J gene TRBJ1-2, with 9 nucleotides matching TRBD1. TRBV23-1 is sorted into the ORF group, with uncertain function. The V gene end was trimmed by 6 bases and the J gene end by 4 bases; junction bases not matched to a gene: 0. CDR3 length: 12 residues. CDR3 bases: TGCGCCAGCAGGACAGGGGGCTATGGCTACACCTTC. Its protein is CASRTGGYGYTF.

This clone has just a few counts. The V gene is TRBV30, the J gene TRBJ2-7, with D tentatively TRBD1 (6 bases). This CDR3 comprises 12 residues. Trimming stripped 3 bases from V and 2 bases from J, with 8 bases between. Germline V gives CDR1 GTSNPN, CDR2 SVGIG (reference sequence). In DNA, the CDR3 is TGTGCCTGGAGGACAGGTACCTACGAGCAGTACTTC. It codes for CAWRTGTYEQYF.

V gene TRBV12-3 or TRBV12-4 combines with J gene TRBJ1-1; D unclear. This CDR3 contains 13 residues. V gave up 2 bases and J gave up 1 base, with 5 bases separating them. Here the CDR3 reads CASSLQKNTEAFF. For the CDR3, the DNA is TGTGCCAGCAGTTTACAAAAGAACACTGAAGCTTTCTTT.

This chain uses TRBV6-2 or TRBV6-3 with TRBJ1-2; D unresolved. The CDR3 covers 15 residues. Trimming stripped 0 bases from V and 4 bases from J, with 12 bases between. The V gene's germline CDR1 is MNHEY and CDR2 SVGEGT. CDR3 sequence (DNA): TGTGCCAGCAGTTACTCTACCGGCGGAGCCTATGGCTACACCTTC. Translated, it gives CASSYSTGGAYGYTF.

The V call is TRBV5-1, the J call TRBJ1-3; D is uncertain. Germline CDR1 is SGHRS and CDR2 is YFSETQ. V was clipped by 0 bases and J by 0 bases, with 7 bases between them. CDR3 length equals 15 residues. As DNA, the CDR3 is TGCGCCAGCAGCTTGGCTCTCGTCTCTGGAAACACCATATATTTT. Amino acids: CASSLALVSGNTIYF. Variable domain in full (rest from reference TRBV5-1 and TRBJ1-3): KAGVTQTPRYLIKTRGQQVTLSCSPISGHRSVSWYQQTPGQGLQFLFEYFSETQRNKGNFPGRFSGRQFSNSRSEMNVSTLELGDSALYLCASSLALVSGNTIYFGEGSWLTVV.

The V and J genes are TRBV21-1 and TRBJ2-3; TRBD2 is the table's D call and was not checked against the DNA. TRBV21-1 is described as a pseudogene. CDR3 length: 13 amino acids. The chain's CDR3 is CASSKTGVDTQYF. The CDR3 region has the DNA TGTGCCAGCAGCAAAACCGGGGTAGATACGCAGTATTTT.

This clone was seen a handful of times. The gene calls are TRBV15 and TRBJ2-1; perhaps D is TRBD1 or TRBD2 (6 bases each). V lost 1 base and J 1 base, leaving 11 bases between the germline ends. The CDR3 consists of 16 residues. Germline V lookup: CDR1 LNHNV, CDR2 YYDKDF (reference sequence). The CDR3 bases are TGTGCCACCAGCAGAGTGAGGGGGGCTTCCTACAATGAGCAGTTCTTC. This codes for CATSRVRGASYNEQFF.

Here the CDR3 DNA reads TGTGCCAGTAACTCCCCCGCGGGGGATGCTTTCTTT. As protein: CASNSPAGDAFF. This chain connects TRBV19 to TRBJ1-1; TRBD1 is a possible D gene (5 bases). From germline, CDR1 is LNHDA and CDR2 SQIVND (reference sequence). The ends were cut back, 7 bases at V and 11 bases at J, with 17 bases in the middle. This CDR3 spans 12 amino acids.

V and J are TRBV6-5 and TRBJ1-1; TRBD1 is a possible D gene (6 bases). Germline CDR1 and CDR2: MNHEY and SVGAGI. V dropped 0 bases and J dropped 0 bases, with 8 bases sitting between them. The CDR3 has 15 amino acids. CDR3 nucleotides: TGTGCCAGCAGTTACTCGGACAGTATGAACACTGAAGCTTTCTTT. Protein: CASSYSDSMNTEAFF.

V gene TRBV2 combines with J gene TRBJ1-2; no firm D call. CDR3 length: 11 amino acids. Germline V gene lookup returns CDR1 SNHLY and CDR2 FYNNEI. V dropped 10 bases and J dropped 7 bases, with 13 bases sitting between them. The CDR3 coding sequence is TGTGCCACTACCTCGATCGGTGGCTACACCTTC. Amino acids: CATTSIGGYTF.

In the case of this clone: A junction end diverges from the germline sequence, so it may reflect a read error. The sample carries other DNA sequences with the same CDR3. The CDR3 DNA sequence: TGTGCCAGCAGCTTGGGACCAGCAACCAATGAAAAACTGTTTTTT. Its protein is CASSLGPATNEKLFF. This chain joins TRBV7-2 and TRBJ1-4; possible D gene TRBD1, 5 bases. This CDR3 has 15 amino acids. Per the germline V gene, CDR1 is SGHTA and CDR2 is FQGNSA.

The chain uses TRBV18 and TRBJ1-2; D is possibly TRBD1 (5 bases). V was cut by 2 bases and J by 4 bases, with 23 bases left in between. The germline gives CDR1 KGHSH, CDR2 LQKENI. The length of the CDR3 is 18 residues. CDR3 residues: CASSPTGQSWRTSYGYTF. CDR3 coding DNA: TGTGCCAGCTCACCAACCGGACAAAGTTGGAGGACTAGCTATGGCTACACCTTC.

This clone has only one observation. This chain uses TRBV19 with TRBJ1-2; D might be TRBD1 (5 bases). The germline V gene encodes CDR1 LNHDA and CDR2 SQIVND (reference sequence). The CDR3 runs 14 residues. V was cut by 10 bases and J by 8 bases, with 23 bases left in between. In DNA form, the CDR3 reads TGTGCCACGGGGACCGCGGGGTTTTTGGGGGGCTACACCTTC. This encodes CATGTAGFLGGYTF.

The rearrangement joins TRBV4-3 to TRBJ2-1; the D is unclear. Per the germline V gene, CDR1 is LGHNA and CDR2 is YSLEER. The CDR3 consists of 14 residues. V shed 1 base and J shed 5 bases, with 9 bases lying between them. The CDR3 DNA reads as TGCGCCAGCAGCCAAGTCCGGCGTAACAATGAGCAGTTCTTC. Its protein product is CASSQVRRNNEQFF.

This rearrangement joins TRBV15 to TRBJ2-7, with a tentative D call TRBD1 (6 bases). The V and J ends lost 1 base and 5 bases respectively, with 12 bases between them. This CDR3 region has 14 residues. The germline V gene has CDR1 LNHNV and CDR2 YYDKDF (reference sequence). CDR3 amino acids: CATSRAQGVDEQYF. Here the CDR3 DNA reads TGTGCCACCAGCAGAGCACAGGGTGTCGACGAGCAGTACTTC.

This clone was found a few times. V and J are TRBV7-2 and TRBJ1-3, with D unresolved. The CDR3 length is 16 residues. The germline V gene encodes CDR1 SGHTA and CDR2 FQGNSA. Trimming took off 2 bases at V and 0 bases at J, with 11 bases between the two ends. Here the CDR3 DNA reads TGTGCCAGCAGCTTATCCCAGGTCAGCTCTGGAAACACCATATATTTT. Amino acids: CASSLSQVSSGNTIYF.

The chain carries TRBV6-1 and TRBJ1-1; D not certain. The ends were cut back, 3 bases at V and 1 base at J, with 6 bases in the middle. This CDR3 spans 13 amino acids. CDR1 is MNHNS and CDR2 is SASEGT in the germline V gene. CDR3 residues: CASSESENTEAFF. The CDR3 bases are TGTGCCAGCAGTGAGTCGGAGAACACTGAAGCTTTCTTT.

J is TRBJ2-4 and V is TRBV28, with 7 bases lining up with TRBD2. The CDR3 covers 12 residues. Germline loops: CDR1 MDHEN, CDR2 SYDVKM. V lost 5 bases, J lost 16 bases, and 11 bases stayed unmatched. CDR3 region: CASSALARGVYF. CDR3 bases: TGTGCCAGCAGTGCCCTTGCCCGGGGGGTCTACTTC.

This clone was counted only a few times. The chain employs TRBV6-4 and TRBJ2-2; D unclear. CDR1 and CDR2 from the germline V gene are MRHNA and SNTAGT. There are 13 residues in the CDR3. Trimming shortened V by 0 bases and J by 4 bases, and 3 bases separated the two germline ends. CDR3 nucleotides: TGTGCCAGCAGTGACTCAGGCACCGGGGAGCTGTTTTTT. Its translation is CASSDSGTGELFF.

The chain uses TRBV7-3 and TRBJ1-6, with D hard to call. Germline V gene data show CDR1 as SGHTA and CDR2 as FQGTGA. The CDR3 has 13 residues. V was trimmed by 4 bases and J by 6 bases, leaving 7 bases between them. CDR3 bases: TGTGCCAGCAGCTCCACGATTAATTCACCCCTCCACTTT. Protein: CASSSTINSPLHF.

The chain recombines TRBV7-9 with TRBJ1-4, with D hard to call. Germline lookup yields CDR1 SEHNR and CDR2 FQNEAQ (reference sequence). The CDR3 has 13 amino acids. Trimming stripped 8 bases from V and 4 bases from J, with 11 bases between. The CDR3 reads CASRWQNNEKLFF. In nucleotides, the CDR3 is TGTGCCAGCCGGTGGCAGAATAATGAAAAACTGTTTTTT.

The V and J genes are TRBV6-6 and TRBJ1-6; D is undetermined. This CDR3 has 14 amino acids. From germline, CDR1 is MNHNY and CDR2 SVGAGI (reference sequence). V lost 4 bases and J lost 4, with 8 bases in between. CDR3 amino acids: CASSSGSYNSPLHF. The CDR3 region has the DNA TGTGCCAGCAGTTCGGGATCGTATAATTCACCCCTCCACTTT.

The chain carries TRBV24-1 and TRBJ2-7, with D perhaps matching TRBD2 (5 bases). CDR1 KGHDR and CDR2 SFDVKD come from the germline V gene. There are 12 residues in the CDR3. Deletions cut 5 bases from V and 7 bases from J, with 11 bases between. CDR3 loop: CATSGIGVEQYF. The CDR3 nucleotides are TGTGCCACCAGTGGTATCGGGGTGGAGCAGTACTTC.

CDR3: CASSLVRQGAKNIQYF. The CDR3 bases are TGTGCCAGCAGCTTGGTTCGGCAGGGAGCCAAAAACATTCAGTACTTC. The rearrangement joins TRBV5-6 to TRBJ2-4; TRBD1 might be the D (5 bases). Germline V gives CDR1 SGHDT, CDR2 YYEEEE. CDR3 length equals 16 residues. V was trimmed by 0 bases and J by 0 bases, leaving 10 bases between them.

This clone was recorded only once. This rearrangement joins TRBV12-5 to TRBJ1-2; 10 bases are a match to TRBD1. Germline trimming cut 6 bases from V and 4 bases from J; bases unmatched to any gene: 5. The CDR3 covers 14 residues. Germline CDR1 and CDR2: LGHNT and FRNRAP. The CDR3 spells CASGTDRGSYGYTF. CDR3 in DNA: TGTGCTAGTGGCACGGACAGGGGGAGCTATGGCTACACCTTC.